Sequencing of this T cell receptor beta chain was carried out in a study of blood T cell repertoires in COVID-19. Here immunoSEQ multiplex PCR was the method, and the copy in TCRdb shows in-frame clones only, minus some. Among 100,000 to 150,000 clones listed, approximately 82% were seen once. The germline V gene has CDR1 LGHDT and CDR2 YNNKEL (reference sequence). The V and J ends lost 2 bases and 7 bases, in that order; junction bases with no gene match: 1. CDR3 length: 12 residues. This clone was recorded only once. The sequenced material came from peripheral blood. The receptor comes from an elderly man with active or convalescent COVID-19. This chain connects TRBV3-1 (or the pseudogene TRBV3-2) to TRBJ1-2; TRBD1 agrees at 7 bases. For the CDR3, the DNA is TGTGCCAGCAGCCAATACAGGGGTGGCTACACCTTC. Amino acid sequence: CASSQYRGGYTF.